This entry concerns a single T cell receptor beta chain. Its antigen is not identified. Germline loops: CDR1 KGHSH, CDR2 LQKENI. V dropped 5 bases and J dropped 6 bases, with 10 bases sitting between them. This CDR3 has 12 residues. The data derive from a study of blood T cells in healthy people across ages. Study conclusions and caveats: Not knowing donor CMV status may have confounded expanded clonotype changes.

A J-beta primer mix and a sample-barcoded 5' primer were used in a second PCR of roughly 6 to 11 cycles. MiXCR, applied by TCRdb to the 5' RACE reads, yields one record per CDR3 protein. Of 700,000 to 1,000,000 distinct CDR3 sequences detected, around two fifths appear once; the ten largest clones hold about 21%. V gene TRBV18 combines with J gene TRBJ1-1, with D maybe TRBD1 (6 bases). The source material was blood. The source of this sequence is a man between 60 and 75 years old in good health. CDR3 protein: CASSYRVAEAFF. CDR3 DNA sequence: TGTGCCAGCTCATACAGGGTGGCTGAAGCTTTCTTT.